The 2 T cell receptor beta chains below were found in one sample sequenced in a study of human T cells and chemical hapten exposure. One entry per CDR3 protein, called by TCRdb with MiXCR from the RACE reads. This sample has more than 300,000 distinct CDR3 sequences; 5.5% occur once, and the top ten carry about 8.2%. Time point in this sample: pre-sensitization, week 0. The treatment denotes: therapeutic diphenylcyclopropenone sensitization with weekly scalp DPC. Sample: whole blood, taken in connection with sensitization to the hapten diphenylcyclopropenone (DPC). These receptors all come from a woman younger than 35 with alopecia areata. Some clones in this sample may be carry-over from other donors' samples.

The table lists this clonotype with a few counts. The chain carries TRBV10-2 and TRBJ2-3, with TRBD1 identical over 7 bases. The CDR3 runs 13 residues. The germline V gene encodes CDR1 WSHSY and CDR2 SAAADI. Losses at the gene ends were 4 bases for V and 4 bases for J; bases not matched to a gene: 2. The CDR3 loop reads CASSVDRSDTQYF. CDR3 DNA: TGCGCCAGCAGTGTGGACAGGTCAGATACGCAGTATTTT.

This clonotype showed up many times. This chain links TRBV7-9 with TRBJ1-1; unclear D gene. Germline V gives CDR1 SEHNR, CDR2 FQNEAQ (reference sequence). V was clipped by 2 bases and J by 8 bases, with 15 bases between them. The length of the CDR3 is 14 residues. The CDR3 is CASSLMDLVGEAFF. For the CDR3, the DNA is TGTGCCAGCAGCTTAATGGACTTGGTCGGGGAAGCTTTCTTT.